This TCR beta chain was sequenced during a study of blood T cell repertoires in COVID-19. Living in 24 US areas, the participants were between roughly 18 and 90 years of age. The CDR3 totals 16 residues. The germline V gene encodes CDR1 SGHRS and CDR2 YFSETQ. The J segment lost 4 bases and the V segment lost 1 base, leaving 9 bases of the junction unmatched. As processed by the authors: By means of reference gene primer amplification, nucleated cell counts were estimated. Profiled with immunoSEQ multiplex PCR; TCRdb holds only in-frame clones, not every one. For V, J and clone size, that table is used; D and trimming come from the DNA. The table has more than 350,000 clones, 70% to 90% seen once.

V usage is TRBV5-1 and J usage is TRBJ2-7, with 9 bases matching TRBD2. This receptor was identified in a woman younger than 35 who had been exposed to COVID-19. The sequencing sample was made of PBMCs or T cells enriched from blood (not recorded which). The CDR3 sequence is CASSLPGGGASYEQYF. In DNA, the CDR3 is TGCGCCAGCAGCTTGCCGGGCGGGGGGGCCTCATACGAGCAGTACTTC.